This is a list of T cell receptor beta chains from one sample in a study of T cell responses to AZD1222 COVID-19 vaccine. Repertoires were generated with immunoSEQ multiplex PCR, while TCRdb's copy carries only in-frame clones and drops some. The sample lists some 180,000 clones, roughly 94% occurring once. The source material was peripheral blood, sampled 28 days after the second AZD1222 dose. These receptors originate from an adult who received the AZD1222 COVID-19 vaccine. Both conserved end residues are part of each CDR3. Fields, in order: J gene, V gene, CDR3 length, CDR3 protein.

>TRBJ2-3|TRBV6-1|15
CASSELAGGPDTQYF
>TRBJ2-6|TRBV7-2|17
CASSFKLSGSGANVLTF
>TRBJ2-5|TRBV14|17
CASSQAPIAGVRETQYF
>TRBJ1-2|TRBV7-3|14
CASSLRGSTYGYTF
>TRBJ1-2|TRBV9|15
CASSVEGQGYYGYTF
>TRBJ1-2|TRBV6-1|12
CASSEKVYGYTF
>TRBJ1-1|TRBV29-1|12
CSVVVRGTEAFF
>TRBJ1-2|TRBV6-2/TRBV6-3|12
CASSFYNYGYTF
>TRBJ2-1|TRBV29-1|14
CSADLRGYYNEQFF
>TRBJ2-3|TRBV10-1|15
CASSESSGRADTQYF
>TRBJ1-3|TRBV10-1|17
CASSETRQGTSGNTIYF
>TRBJ2-4|TRBV10-3|14
CAISDFEFTPATIF
>TRBJ2-3|TRBV18|15
CASSPSGGLLNTQYF
>TRBJ1-6|TRBV13|16
CASSLGVTGENSPLHF
>TRBJ2-7|TRBV9|14
CASSPRGSSYEQYF
>TRBJ2-1|TRBV24-1|16
CATSDPSGALYNEQFF
>TRBJ2-7|TRBV27|14
CASPWGGTSYEQYF
>TRBJ1-5|TRBV2|12
CASSFEGGPQHF
>TRBJ1-1|TRBV5-5|11
CASTGQREAFF
>TRBJ1-3|TRBV28|13
CASSFWGGNTIYF
>TRBJ1-5|TRBV2|18
CASSELGFRGGGGQPQHF
>TRBJ2-3|TRBV5-1|15
CASSNSGGSTDTQYF